This T cell receptor (beta chain) was found in a study of response to subunit inactivated influenza vaccine. One entry per CDR3 protein, called by TCRdb with MiXCR from the RT-PCR reads. The sample contains just over 300,000 distinct CDR3 sequences, 22% of which appear only once. The study's findings and limits: There was a suggestion from the authors that each seasonal influenza vaccination recruits few new T cells.

This clonotype has just a few counts. As yet, its antigen is unknown. The specimen comprised PBMCs from blood, sampled about 20 months after vaccination. The source of this sequence is a man between 45 and 75 years old who received an inactivated influenza vaccine.

The CDR3 protein is CASCLGAGQANTEAFF. CDR3 in DNA: TGCGCCAGCTGCCTTGGGGCGGGACAGGCGAACACTGAAGCTTTCTTT. The rearrangement uses TRBV5-1 and TRBJ1-1; 8 nucleotides line up with TRBD1. J lost 1 base, V lost 7 bases, and 12 bases had no gene match. Per the germline V gene, CDR1 is SGHRS and CDR2 is YFSETQ. This CDR3 comprises 16 residues.